Shown below are 5 T cell receptor beta chains from a single sample sequenced in a study of human T cells and chemical hapten exposure (dated by TCRdb to about 2021). The meaning of the sample's time point label: patch test 3, about 24 weeks after DPC sensitization. The label giving this sample's treatment or condition can be read as: therapeutic diphenylcyclopropenone sensitization with weekly scalp DPC. Library method: RACE. TCRdb shows the sequencer as NextSeq 500. The raw public reads went through TCRdb reprocessing: fastp at Q25, MiXCR clone calling, in-frame beta chains kept. Every CDR3 protein is listed once, alongside the most common genes and DNA of its rows. This sample gives about 190,000 distinct CDR3 sequences in total; about 22% of them show up just once. Roughly 2.5% of the sample lies in the top ten. The sequences come from whole blood, collected in connection with sensitization to the hapten diphenylcyclopropenone (DPC). These TCRs come from a woman between 40 and 50 years old with alopecia areata. Some clones in this sample may be carry-over from other donors' samples.

This clonotype was detected many times. J is TRBJ2-1 and V is TRBV9; no clear D. Germline values: CDR1 SGDLS, CDR2 YYNGEE. V shed 4 bases and J shed 1 base, with 12 bases lying between them. The CDR3 is 15 residues long. Here the CDR3 reads CASSPRIASYNEQFF. The DNA for the CDR3 is TGTGCCAGCAGCCCCCGCATAGCTTCCTACAATGAGCAGTTCTTC. The full variable domain, rest sourced from reference TRBV9 and TRBJ2-1, is DSGVTQTPKHLITATGQRVTLRCSPRSGDLSVYWYQQSLDQGLQFLIQYYNGEERAKGNILERFSAQQFPDLHSELNLSSLELGDSALYFCASSPRIASYNEQFFGPGTRLTVL.

This clonotype was detected only a few times. This rearrangement joins TRBV18 to TRBJ2-5, with TRBD1 as a possible D gene (6 bases). Germline-derived CDR1 and CDR2 are KGHSH and LQKENI. The V end lost 6 bases, the J end lost 2 bases, and 10 bases lay between the germline ends. The CDR3 has 13 residues. CDR3 sequence: CASSPDRQETQYF. Here the CDR3 DNA reads TGTGCCAGCTCGCCTGACAGGCAAGAGACCCAGTACTTC.

CDR3 loop: CASSSGQGPPYEQYF. The CDR3 DNA sequence: TGTGCCAGCAGTTCGGGACAGGGGCCCCCCTACGAGCAGTACTTC. The J gene is TRBJ2-7, the V gene TRBV28; 10 bases map to TRBD1. J lost 2 bases, V lost 4 bases, and 5 bases had no gene match. Germline loops: CDR1 MDHEN, CDR2 SYDVKM. The CDR3 length is 15 residues.

J is TRBJ2-1 and V is TRBV5-1, with 8 positions matching TRBD1. The CDR3 contains 17 residues. J lost 2 bases, V lost 0 bases, and 7 bases had no gene match. The V gene's germline CDR1 is SGHRS and CDR2 YFSETQ. The CDR3 region is CASSLEGPQGAYNEQFF. CDR3 nucleotides: TGCGCCAGCAGCTTGGAAGGGCCACAGGGGGCCTACAATGAGCAGTTCTTC.

This rearrangement joins TRBV7-2 to TRBJ2-7, with TRBD1 as a possible D gene (5 bases). Germline CDR1 is SGHTA and CDR2 is FQGNSA. The CDR3 totals 14 residues. V was pared by 3 bases and J by 2 bases, with 11 bases between. As DNA, the CDR3 is TGTGCCAGCAGCTTTGCAGGGAAAGCCTACGAGCAGTACTTC. Residues: CASSFAGKAYEQYF.